Listed below are T cell receptor beta chains from one sample, sequenced in a study of shared clonotypes between healthy human individuals. Profiling relied on immunoSEQ multiplex PCR, and the TCRdb table lists in-frame clones only, not all of them. The table records more than 2 million clones, 93% of them present only once. Sequenced sample: naive CD8+ T cells from PBMCs. These receptor sequences come from a man between 18 and 29 years old in good health. Some clones in this sample may be carry-over from other donors' samples. The CDR3 runs from the conserved cysteine through the conserved F or W. The D gene is left open where the match is weak. Clone size, where shown, is once, few, many, or a class for clones that have expanded.

TRBV28,NA,TRBJ2-1,NA,CASSFMSRRSNEQFF,TGTGCCAGCAGTTTCATGTCCCGGCGGAGCAATGAGCAGTTCTTC
TRBV5-1,NA,TRBJ1-1,NA,CASSFGATVNTEAFF,TGCGCCAGCAGCTTCGGAGCTACAGTGAACACTGAAGCTTTCTTT
TRBV4-3,NA,TRBJ2-7,NA,CASSQGGGGNPTYEQYF,TGCGCCAGCAGCCAAGGAGGCGGAGGAAACCCAACCTACGAGCAGTACTTC
TRBV27,NA,TRBJ1-1,few,CASSSTGPNTEAFF,TGTGCCAGCAGTTCCACGGGACCCAACACTGAAGCTTTCTTT
TRBV28,NA,TRBJ2-7,NA,CASSFDFGGSYEQYF,TGTGCCAGCAGTTTTGATTTTGGGGGTTCCTACGAGCAGTACTTC
TRBV27,TRBD2,TRBJ2-1,NA,CASSSHRLAGDYNEQFF,TGTGCCAGCAGTTCCCACCGACTAGCGGGAGACTACAATGAGCAGTTCTTC
TRBV2,TRBD1,TRBJ1-1,NA,CASSSRDRLNFF,TGTGCCAGCAGTTCCCGGGACAGGCTGAATTTCTTT
TRBV27,TRBD1,TRBJ2-1,NA,CASRTGGPLNEQFF,TGTGCCAGCCGTACAGGGGGCCCTCTTAATGAGCAGTTCTTC
TRBV29-1,TRBD2,TRBJ2-3,NA,CSVQRSSGFTDTQYF,TGCAGCGTTCAACGGTCTAGCGGATTCACAGATACGCAGTATTTT
TRBV6-1,NA,TRBJ1-3,NA,CASSPRGSSGNTIYF,TGTGCCAGCAGCCCACGGGGGAGCTCTGGAAACACCATATATTTT
TRBV27,TRBD2,TRBJ2-7,NA,CASSLSEVSGRAYYEQYF,TGTGCCAGCAGTTTATCGGAGGTAAGCGGGAGGGCGTATTACGAGCAGTACTTC
TRBV2,NA,TRBJ2-3,NA,CASSPQVSSTDTQYF,TGTGCCAGCAGTCCGCAGGTATCTAGCACAGATACGCAGTATTTT
TRBV14,NA,TRBJ2-1,once,CASSLGYNEQFF,TGTGCCAGCAGCCTCGGATACAATGAGCAGTTCTTC
TRBV7-9,TRBD1,TRBJ1-2,once,CASSSPRDREDYGYTF,TGTGCCAGCAGTTCGCCCCGGGACAGGGAGGATTATGGCTACACCTTC
TRBV11-3,NA,TRBJ2-1,NA,CASSLTKRGNEQFF,TGTGCCAGCAGCTTAACCAAGAGAGGCAATGAGCAGTTCTTC
TRBV30,NA,TRBJ2-1,NA,CAYEGPGTYNEQFF,TGTGCATACGAAGGCCCAGGGACCTACAATGAGCAGTTCTTC
TRBV29-1,TRBD2,TRBJ2-3,NA,CSVDPGLDGDTQYF,TGCAGCGTTGATCCGGGACTAGATGGGGATACGCAGTATTTT
TRBV28,NA,TRBJ2-7,NA,CASSLGPKRSRRYEQYF,TGTGCCAGCAGTTTAGGCCCCAAGCGCTCGCGTCGTTACGAGCAGTACTTC
TRBV29-1,NA,TRBJ2-2,NA,CSVDPATGELFF,TGCAGCGTTGACCCAGCGACCGGGGAGCTGTTTTTT
TRBV19,NA,TRBJ2-2,NA,CASSPMENTGELFF,TGTGCCAGTAGTCCTATGGAGAACACCGGGGAGCTGTTTTTT
TRBV29-1,NA,TRBJ2-7,NA,CSVGTGVNEQYF,TGCAGCGTCGGGACGGGGGTTAACGAGCAGTACTTC
TRBV7-6,TRBD1,TRBJ2-7,NA,CASSPGQGRSYEQYF,TGTGCCAGCAGCCCAGGACAGGGGAGGTCCTACGAGCAGTACTTC
TRBV27,NA,TRBJ2-7,NA,CASSLGLNYEQYF,TGTGCCAGCAGTTTAGGCCTAAATTACGAGCAGTACTTC
TRBV10-1,NA,TRBJ2-7,NA,CASSESNGLTLFDEQYF,TGCGCCAGCAGTGAGTCGAACGGCCTGACCCTTTTTGACGAGCAGTACTTC
TRBV19,NA,TRBJ1-4,few,CATYLGSGEKLFF,TGTGCCACCTACTTAGGCTCGGGTGAAAAACTGTTTTTT
TRBV6-5,NA,TRBJ1-1,NA,CASSPLRQVGTEAFF,TGTGCCAGCAGCCCCCTGCGGCAGGTCGGCACTGAAGCTTTCTTT
TRBV4-1,TRBD2,TRBJ2-1,NA,CASSQVRRREGDNEQFF,TGCGCCAGCAGCCAAGTTCGGCGGCGGGAGGGAGACAATGAGCAGTTCTTC
TRBV28,NA,TRBJ2-1,once,CASLLPGPNEQFF,TGTGCCAGCTTACTACCGGGACCCAATGAGCAGTTCTTC
TRBV6-1,TRBD1,TRBJ2-2,NA,CASSGRFEGTENTGELFF,TGTGCCAGCAGTGGACGGTTTGAAGGGACAGAGAACACCGGGGAGCTGTTTTTT
TRBV28,NA,TRBJ2-7,NA,CASSLRDWDEQYF,TGTGCCAGCAGTTTGAGGGATTGGGACGAGCAGTACTTC
TRBV7-9,NA,TRBJ2-7,NA,CASSPIGGGRSYEQYF,TGTGCCAGCAGCCCGATAGGGGGGGGCAGGTCCTACGAGCAGTACTTC
TRBV6-6,NA,TRBJ1-1,NA,CASSYPADEAFF,TGTGCCAGCAGTTACCCTGCAGACGAAGCTTTCTTT
TRBV7-9,NA,TRBJ1-4,NA,CASGEEKLFF,TGTGCCAGTGGGGAGGAAAAACTGTTTTTT
TRBV7-9,NA,TRBJ2-7,once,CASSSTRTTYEQYF,TGTGCCAGCAGCTCGACACGGACCACCTACGAGCAGTACTTC
TRBV4-1,TRBD2,TRBJ2-7,NA,CASSQIRREGSYEQYF,TGCGCCAGCAGCCAAATAAGGCGGGAGGGATCCTACGAGCAGTACTTC
TRBV28,NA,TRBJ1-6,NA,CASSLDIALHF,TGTGCCAGCAGTTTGGACATTGCCCTCCACTTT
TRBV28,TRBD1,TRBJ2-1,NA,CAASQPGGSYNEQFF,TGTGCCGCCAGCCAGCCAGGGGGCTCCTACAATGAGCAGTTCTTC
TRBV27,TRBD2,TRBJ2-1,NA,CASSPYLTSGRAHEQFF,TGTGCCAGCAGTCCATACCTCACTAGCGGGAGGGCGCATGAGCAGTTCTTC
TRBV29-1,TRBD1,TRBJ2-2,NA,CSVMGQGNPGELFF,TGCAGCGTGATGGGACAGGGGAACCCCGGGGAGCTGTTTTTT
TRBV10-3,TRBD2,TRBJ2-3,NA,CAISESRLANPDTQYF,TGTGCCATCAGTGAGTCCCGACTAGCGAACCCAGATACGCAGTATTTT
TRBV27,NA,TRBJ2-7,NA,CASSPALASHEQYF,TGTGCCAGCAGCCCGGCCTTGGCCTCTCACGAGCAGTACTTC
TRBV7-6,NA,TRBJ2-5,NA,CASSLGGRIETQYF,TGTGCCAGCAGCTTAGGGGGCCGGATAGAGACCCAGTACTTC
TRBV2,NA,TRBJ1-1,NA,CASAEGRGGNTEAFF,TGTGCCAGTGCTGAAGGCCGAGGGGGGAACACTGAAGCTTTCTTT
TRBV15,TRBD1,TRBJ1-1,NA,CATRDRARTEAFF,TGTGCCACCAGGGACAGGGCTCGTACTGAAGCTTTCTTT
TRBV27,TRBD1,TRBJ1-1,NA,CASSNRGSNTEAFF,TGTGCCAGCAGCAACAGGGGATCGAACACTGAAGCTTTCTTT
TRBV9,NA,TRBJ2-7,NA,CASSPGDSHYEQYF,TGTGCCAGCTCCCCCGGGGATTCACACTACGAGCAGTACTTC
TRBV9,TRBD1,TRBJ1-1,NA,CASSVGKGATEAFF,TGTGCCAGCAGCGTAGGGAAGGGGGCCACTGAAGCTTTCTTT
TRBV9,TRBD1,TRBJ1-2,NA,CASSATGGDYGYTF,TGTGCCAGCAGCGCGACAGGGGGCGACTATGGCTACACCTTC